This T cell receptor beta chain was sequenced for a study of STAT5B mutations in CD4+ large granular lymphocyte leukemia. Study-wide points: Top patient clones used TRBV06 genes more often: 8/27 versus 2/35 in controls. No patients shared main leukemic clonotypes, though roughly 25% appeared at low frequency elsewhere.

Controls came from buffy coats of healthy blood donors. Details on this clone: Its antigen is not identified.

The CDR3 is 13 amino acids. The germline V gene has CDR1 LGHNA and CDR2 YNFKEQ. Trimming removed 3 bases from V and 5 bases from J; junction bases left unmatched: 2. Method: immunoSEQ multiplex PCR; TCRdb's copy keeps in-frame clones and lacks some. The data hold 25,000 to 35,000 clones, with less than 80% observed a single time. V usage is TRBV4-2 and J usage is TRBJ2-7, with 9 positions matching TRBD1. The TCR comes from a human donor in good health. The sequenced sample consisted of CD4+ T cells from blood buffy coats. CDR3 sequence: CASSHRTGDEQYF. DNA of the CDR3: TGTGCCAGCAGCCACCGGACAGGGGACGAGCAGTACTTC.